These 18 T cell receptor beta chains share one sample of origin, sequenced in a study of blood T cell repertoires in COVID-19. Assay: immunoSEQ multiplex PCR; the TCRdb copy retains only in-frame clones and omits some. The sample lists about 360,000 clones; roughly 80% were seen once. Input material: peripheral blood. Receptor source: a human donor with acute or convalescent COVID-19. The donor label of this sample is uncertain.

The V and J genes are TRBV4-1 and TRBJ2-1; D is perhaps TRBD1 (5 bases). V was cut by 0 bases and J by 9 bases, with 9 bases left in between. There are 13 residues in the CDR3. CDR1 and CDR2 from the germline V gene are MGHRA and YSYEKL. The CDR3 DNA reads as TGCGCCAGCAGCCAAGACCAGGGCAGTGAGCAGTTCTTC. This encodes CASSQDQGSEQFF.

The chain employs TRBV15 and TRBJ1-2, with D perhaps matching TRBD1 (5 bases). Trimming pared 1 base from V and 1 base from J, leaving 16 bases between. CDR3 length: 17 amino acids. The germline gives CDR1 LNHNV, CDR2 YYDKDF (reference sequence). The CDR3 region has the DNA TGTGCCACCAGCAGAGGGGGGGTGGGGACCGGTAACTATGGCTACACCTTC. This sequence encodes CATSRGGVGTGNYGYTF.

This clone has only a few counts. The chain is built from TRBV3-1 (or the pseudogene TRBV3-2) and TRBJ2-7; D is perhaps TRBD2 (6 bases). This CDR3 has 15 amino acids. Trimming pared 1 base from V and 0 bases from J, leaving 10 bases between. Germline CDR1 and CDR2: LGHDT and YNNKEL (reference sequence). CDR3 sequence reads: CASSQGGRSSYEQYF. Here the CDR3 DNA reads TGTGCCAGCAGCCAAGGAGGGAGGAGCTCCTACGAGCAGTACTTC.

The chain uses TRBV9 and TRBJ2-7; 8 bases map to TRBD2. Trimming at V came to 5 bases and at J to 3 bases, leaving 10 bases not matched to a gene. The CDR3 consists of 15 residues. Germline CDR1 and CDR2: SGDLS and YYNGEE. CDR3 residues: CASSTSTSGDYEQYF. As DNA, the CDR3 is TGTGCCAGCAGTACGTCAACTAGCGGAGACTACGAGCAGTACTTC.

The CDR3 coding sequence is TGTGCCAGCAGCACTGCTAGGGCTAGCGGTAAAGAGACCCAGTACTTC. Protein sequence: CASSTARASGKETQYF. The J gene is TRBJ2-5, the V gene TRBV5-4; 7 nucleotides align to TRBD2. J gave up 3 bases and V 4 bases, and 12 bases lay outside the gene matches. Germline CDR1 SGHNT, CDR2 YYREEE (reference sequence). The CDR3 sequence is 16 residues long.

The rearrangement joins TRBV6-5 to TRBJ2-1; unclear D gene. The germline V gene has CDR1 MNHEY and CDR2 SVGAGI. The CDR3 loop spans 11 amino acids. V was shortened by 6 bases and J by 8 bases, with 8 bases between the two germline ends. Here the CDR3 reads CASRAFYEQFF. CDR3 DNA sequence: TGTGCCAGCAGGGCCTTCTATGAGCAGTTCTTC.

This chain connects TRBV12-3 or TRBV12-4 to TRBJ1-2; tentatively, D is TRBD1 (5 bases). The CDR3 totals 13 residues. Trimming pared 3 bases from V and 5 bases from J, leaving 10 bases between. CDR3 region: CASSFSGTYGYTF. CDR3 DNA sequence: TGTGCCAGCAGTTTCTCTGGGACTTATGGCTACACCTTC.

The V and J genes are TRBV7-2 and TRBJ1-3; D uncertain. V lost 5 bases and J 2 bases, leaving 10 bases between the germline ends. Germline V gene data show CDR1 as SGHTA and CDR2 as FQGNSA. CDR3 length: 14 amino acids. CDR3 sequence reads: CASSPLGAGNTIYF. Here the CDR3 DNA reads TGTGCCAGCAGCCCCCTTGGAGCTGGAAACACCATATATTTT.

This clone appeared a single time. The V gene is TRBV3-1 (or the pseudogene TRBV3-2), the J gene TRBJ2-1; perhaps TRBD2 as D (6 bases). Trimming removed 2 bases at V and 10 bases at J, with 12 bases between. Germline V gives CDR1 LGHDT, CDR2 YNNKEL (reference sequence). The CDR3 has 13 amino acids. DNA of the CDR3: TGTGCCAGCAGCCAAAAGACTAGGTTGGAGCAGTTCTTC. Translation gives CASSQKTRLEQFF.

The chain uses TRBV6-5 and TRBJ1-2; 7 nucleotides match TRBD1. The CDR3 is made up of 12 amino acids. The V and J ends lost 6 bases and 8 bases, in that order; junction bases with no gene match: 6. CDR1 is MNHEY, CDR2 SVGAGI, per germline. CDR3 nucleotides: TGTGCCAGCAGGAATCAGGGGGGCGGCTACACCTTC. It translates to CASRNQGGGYTF.

The chain couples TRBV4-2 to TRBJ2-3, with 7 bases lining up with TRBD2. The germline gives CDR1 LGHNA, CDR2 YNFKEQ. CDR3 length: 15 residues. V was clipped by 4 bases and J by 1 base; unmatched bases: 5. The chain's CDR3 is CASSPLRGGTDTQYF. DNA of the CDR3: TGTGCCAGCAGCCCTCTCCGGGGGGGCACAGATACGCAGTATTTT.

Of note for this clone: Other nucleotide sequences in the sample specify the same CDR3. The chain carries TRBV12-3 or TRBV12-4 and TRBJ1-2; tentatively, D is TRBD1 (6 bases). Trimming removed 3 bases at V and 2 bases at J, with 7 bases between. The CDR3 runs 13 residues. The CDR3 reads CASSFDRNYGYTF. The CDR3 DNA is TGTGCCAGCAGTTTCGACAGGAACTATGGCTACACCTTC.

Remarks on this clone: Within the sample, other DNA sequences also encode this same CDR3. The genes are TRBV7-8 and TRBJ2-7; 7 bases match TRBD1. CDR3 length equals 15 residues. J was trimmed by 4 bases and V by 3 bases; bases with no gene match: 9. Germline assignment: CDR1 SGHVS and CDR2 FQNEAQ. The CDR3 bases are TGTGCCAGCAGCTTGAGACAGGGAATTTCATACGAGCAGTACTTC. It is translated as CASSLRQGISYEQYF.

The rearrangement joins TRBV18 to TRBJ1-1; D call uncertain. CDR3 size: 13 residues. V was pared by 3 bases and J by 4 bases, with 9 bases between. Germline V lookup: CDR1 KGHSH, CDR2 LQKENI. CDR3 in amino acids: CASSPSTGTEAFF. The CDR3 DNA follows: TGTGCCAGCTCACCCTCCACTGGCACTGAAGCTTTCTTT.

The chain combines TRBV5-1 with TRBJ1-2, with 9 bases matching TRBD1. Per the germline V gene, CDR1 is SGHRS and CDR2 is YFSETQ. CDR3 size: 13 residues. V shed 2 bases and J 8 bases; nucleotides not matched to a gene: 4. The CDR3 nucleotides are TGCGCCAGCAGCTTACAGGGGGCGCAGGGCTACACCTTC. As protein: CASSLQGAQGYTF.

CDR3 in DNA: TGTGCCAGCAGCTTGATTAGGGGATCACCCCTCCACTTT. Encoded protein: CASSLIRGSPLHF. The chain has TRBV11-2 and TRBJ1-6; TRBD1 is a possible D gene (5 bases). CDR3 length equals 13 residues. V was shortened by 3 bases and J by 10 bases, with 10 bases between the two germline ends. Germline V gene lookup returns CDR1 SGHAT and CDR2 FQNNGV.

This clone turned up a few times. This chain links TRBV21-1 with TRBJ2-3; the table assigns TRBD2, which was not confirmed against the DNA. TRBV21-1 counts as a pseudogene. The CDR3 totals 19 residues. CDR3 coding DNA: TGTGCCAGCAGCAAAACCTCCGGGACTAGCGACCGGTGCACAGATACGCAGTATTTT. Its protein product is CASSKTSGTSDRCTDTQYF.

The chain combines TRBV10-3 with TRBJ1-3, with D unclear. Germline lookup yields CDR1 ENHRY and CDR2 SYGVKD. CDR3 length: 16 amino acids. Trimming took off 1 base at V and 4 bases at J, with 14 bases between the two ends. The CDR3 coding sequence is TGTGCCATCAGTGAGTTGCCGGCGGCGCCCGGAAACACCATATATTTT. Translating gives CAISELPAAPGNTIYF.